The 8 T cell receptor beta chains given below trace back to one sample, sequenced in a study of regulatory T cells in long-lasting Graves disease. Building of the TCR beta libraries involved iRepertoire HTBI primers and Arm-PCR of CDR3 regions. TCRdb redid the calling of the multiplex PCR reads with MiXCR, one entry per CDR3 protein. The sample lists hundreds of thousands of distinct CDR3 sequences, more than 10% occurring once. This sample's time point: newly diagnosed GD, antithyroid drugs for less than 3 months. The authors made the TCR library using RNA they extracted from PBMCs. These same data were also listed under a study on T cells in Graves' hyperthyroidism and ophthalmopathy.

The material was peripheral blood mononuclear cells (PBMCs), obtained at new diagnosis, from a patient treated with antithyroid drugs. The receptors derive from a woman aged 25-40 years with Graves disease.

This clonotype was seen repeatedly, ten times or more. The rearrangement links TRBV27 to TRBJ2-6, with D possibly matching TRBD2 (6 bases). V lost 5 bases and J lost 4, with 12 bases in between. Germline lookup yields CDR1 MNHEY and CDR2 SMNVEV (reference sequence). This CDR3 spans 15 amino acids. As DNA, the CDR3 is TGTGCCAGCAGTCAAGTGGCGGGAGGGGCCAACGTCCTGACTTTC. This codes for CASSQVAGGANVLTF.

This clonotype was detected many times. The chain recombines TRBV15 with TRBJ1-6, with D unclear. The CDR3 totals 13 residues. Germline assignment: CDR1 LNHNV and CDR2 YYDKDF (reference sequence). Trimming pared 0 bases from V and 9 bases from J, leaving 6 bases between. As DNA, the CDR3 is TGTGCCACCAGCAGAGATCTAGGTTCACCCCTCCACTTT. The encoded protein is CATSRDLGSPLHF.

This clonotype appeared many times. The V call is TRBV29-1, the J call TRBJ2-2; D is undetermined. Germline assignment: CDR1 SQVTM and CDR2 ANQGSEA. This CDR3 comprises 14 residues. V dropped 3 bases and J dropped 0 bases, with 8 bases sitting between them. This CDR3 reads CSVEGETNTGELFF. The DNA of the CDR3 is TGCAGCGTTGAGGGCGAAACGAACACCGGGGAGCTGTTTTTT.

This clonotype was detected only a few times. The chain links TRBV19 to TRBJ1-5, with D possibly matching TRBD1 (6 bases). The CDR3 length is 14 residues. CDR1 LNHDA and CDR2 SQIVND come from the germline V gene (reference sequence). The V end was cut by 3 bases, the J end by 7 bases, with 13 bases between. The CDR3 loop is CASSIGGEGQPQHF. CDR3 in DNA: TGTGCCAGTAGTATTGGGGGCGAGGGACAGCCCCAGCATTTT.

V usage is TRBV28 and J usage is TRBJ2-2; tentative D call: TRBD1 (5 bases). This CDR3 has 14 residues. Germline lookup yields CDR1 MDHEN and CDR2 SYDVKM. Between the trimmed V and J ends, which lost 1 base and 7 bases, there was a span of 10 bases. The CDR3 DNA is TGTGCCAGCAGTTTATACAGGAAATACGGGGAGCTGTTTTTT. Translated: CASSLYRKYGELFF.

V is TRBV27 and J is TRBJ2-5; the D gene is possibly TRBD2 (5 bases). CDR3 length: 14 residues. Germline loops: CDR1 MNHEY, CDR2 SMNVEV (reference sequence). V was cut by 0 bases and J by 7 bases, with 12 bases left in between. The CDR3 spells CASSLSGLLGTQYF. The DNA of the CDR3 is TGTGCCAGCAGTTTATCAGGACTTCTGGGGACCCAGTACTTC.

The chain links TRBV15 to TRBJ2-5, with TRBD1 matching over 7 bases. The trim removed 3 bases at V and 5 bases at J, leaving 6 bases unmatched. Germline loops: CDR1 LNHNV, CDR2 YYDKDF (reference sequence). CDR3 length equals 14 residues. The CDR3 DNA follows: TGTGCCACCAGCAGCTCAGGGGGACGGGAGACCCAGTACTTC. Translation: CATSSSGGRETQYF.

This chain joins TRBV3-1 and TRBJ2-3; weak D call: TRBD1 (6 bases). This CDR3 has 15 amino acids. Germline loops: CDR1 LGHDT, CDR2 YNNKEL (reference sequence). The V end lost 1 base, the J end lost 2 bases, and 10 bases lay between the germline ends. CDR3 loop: CASSQAGADTDTQYF. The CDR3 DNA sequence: TGTGCCAGCAGCCAAGCAGGGGCTGACACAGATACGCAGTATTTT.